The source of this TCR beta chain is a study of blood T cells in healthy people across ages. With a J-beta primer mix and a sample-barcoded 5' primer, a second PCR ran roughly 6 to 12 cycles. TCRdb re-derived calls from the 5' RACE reads in MiXCR, one entry per CDR3 protein. The table includes over 1,500,000 distinct CDR3 sequences, just under 50% detected once. With 7 bases clipped from V and 11 bases from J, the junction kept 7 bases outside the gene matches. In germline, CDR1 is DFQATT, CDR2 SNEGSKA (reference sequence). There are 11 residues in the CDR3. Samples each had at least 5 micrograms of total RNA extracted.

The origin of this receptor is a woman in her thirties or forties in good health. Sequencing was done on a sample of blood. V is TRBV20-1 and J is TRBJ2-1; 8 bases agree with TRBD2. CDR3 sequence: CSELAEKKQFF. CDR3 coding DNA: TGCAGTGAACTAGCGGAAAAAAAGCAGTTCTTC.